This TCR beta chain was recorded in a study of a mutant IDH1 vaccine in newly diagnosed glioma. Study summary: The first vaccination came 4-6 weeks after radiotherapy alone, or with temozolomide cycles.

The germline CDR1 and CDR2 sequences are LGHNA and YNFKEQ. This CDR3 region has 14 residues. Trimming at V came to 1 base and at J to 4 bases, leaving 3 bases not matched to a gene. The assay was immunoSEQ multiplex PCR, and TCRdb's table has in-frame clones only and misses some. The sample records 60,000 to 70,000 clones, around four fifths being singletons. In the case of this clone: The antigen remains undetermined.

The time point here: week 47, end of study. Vaccination comprised doses that each held 300 ug of mutant IDH1 20-mer peptide, plus topical imiquimod. Sequencing was performed on PBMCs, taken from a glioma patient whose treatment included an IDH1 peptide vaccine. The clonotype originates from a man in his thirties or forties with glioma. The rearrangement links TRBV4-2 to TRBJ1-1, with 7 bases identical to TRBD1. The CDR3 is CASSQAGGGTEAFF. The CDR3 DNA follows: TGTGCCAGCAGCCAAGCAGGGGGGGGCACTGAAGCTTTCTTT.